This T cell receptor beta chain originates from a study of response to subunit inactivated influenza vaccine. General study findings and limits: Authors suggested seasonal influenza vaccinations each recruit few new T cells.

One entry per CDR3 protein results from TCRdb running MiXCR on the RT-PCR reads. Altogether 200,000 to 250,000 distinct CDR3 sequences are present, 10% to 15% being singletons, with the ten largest covering approximately 7.8%. In regard to this clonotype: Its matching antigen is unknown.

The specimen comprised non-naive T cells sorted from PBMCs, sampled less than 15 days before vaccination. This TCR was recovered from a man between 45 and 60 years old who received an inactivated influenza vaccine.

The CDR3 nucleotides are TGTGCCAGCAGCTCCCGACAGGCCGGGGGGGATGAGCAGTTCTTC. Protein: CASSSRQAGGDEQFF. The J gene is TRBJ2-1, the V gene TRBV7-9; TRBD2 matches at 8 bases. The CDR3 loop spans 15 amino acids. CDR1 and CDR2 (germline): SEHNR, FQNEAQ (reference sequence). V lost 4 bases to trimming and J lost 8 bases; unmatched junction nucleotides: 10. Full variable domain (missing parts from reference TRBV7-9 and TRBJ2-1): DTGVSQNPRHKITKRGQNVTFRCDPISEHNRLYWYRQTLGQGPEFLTYFQNEAQLEKSRLLSDRFSAERPKGSFSTLEIQRTEQGDSAMYLCASSSRQAGGDEQFFGPGTRLTVL.